The rows below give T cell receptor beta chains drawn from one sample of a study of OX40 agonist ivuxolimab in advanced cancers. TCRdb keeps only in-frame clones here, not all; method: immunoSEQ multiplex PCR. The sample comprises some 70,000 clones, roughly four fifths of which are singletons, and 2% to 3% rests with the top ten. The material was CD4+ or CD8+ T cells sorted from blood, obtained in a trial of the OX40 agonist ivuxolimab. The receptor set was obtained from an adult with an advanced solid tumor such as melanoma, head and neck, liver or kidney cancer. Each CDR3 is given with its conserved first and last residue. The order of the fields is V gene, D gene, clone size, J gene, CDR3 DNA, CDR3 protein. The D gene is left open where the match is weak. The size of a clone is reported for some rows only, either as once, few or many, or as a class for expanded clones.

V gene: TRBV11-1; D gene: .; clone size: .; J gene: TRBJ2-7; CDR3 DNA: TGTGCCAGCAGCTTCTCCTACGAGCAGTACTTC; CDR3 protein: CASSFSYEQYF
V gene: TRBV29-1; D gene: TRBD2; clone size: .; J gene: TRBJ2-3; CDR3 DNA: TGCAGCACCCTTGCAGCGGGAGCTAGCACAGATACGCAGTATTTT; CDR3 protein: CSTLAAGASTDTQYF
V gene: TRBV5-1; D gene: .; clone size: .; J gene: TRBJ1-2; CDR3 DNA: TGCGCCAGCAGCTTGGTGGGGGACGGATACTATGGCTACACCTTC; CDR3 protein: CASSLVGDGYYGYTF
V gene: TRBV11-2; D gene: .; clone size: .; J gene: TRBJ1-4; CDR3 DNA: TGTGCCAGCAGCTCCCGAAATATTTTCGGTGAAAAACTGTTTTTT; CDR3 protein: CASSSRNIFGEKLFF
V gene: TRBV6-6; D gene: .; clone size: few; J gene: TRBJ1-2; CDR3 DNA: TGTGCCAGCAGTTACACTAACTATGGCTACACCTTC; CDR3 protein: CASSYTNYGYTF
V gene: TRBV5-1; D gene: TRBD2; clone size: .; J gene: TRBJ2-1; CDR3 DNA: TGCGCCAGCAGCGAAGGGAGCGGGACGGGCAATGAGCAGTTCTTC; CDR3 protein: CASSEGSGTGNEQFF
V gene: TRBV7-9; D gene: TRBD2; clone size: .; J gene: TRBJ2-5; CDR3 DNA: TGTGCCAGCAGCTACGGACTAGCGGAATTGGAGACCCAGTACTTC; CDR3 protein: CASSYGLAELETQYF
V gene: TRBV6-4; D gene: TRBD1; clone size: .; J gene: TRBJ1-2; CDR3 DNA: TGTGCCAGCAGTGAAACAGGGGCGACCTATGGCTACACCTTC; CDR3 protein: CASSETGATYGYTF
V gene: TRBV27; D gene: .; clone size: .; J gene: TRBJ1-2; CDR3 DNA: TGTGCCAGCAGTTGGAACAGGGCTTATGGCTACACCTTC; CDR3 protein: CASSWNRAYGYTF
V gene: TRBV6-1; D gene: .; clone size: few; J gene: TRBJ1-2; CDR3 DNA: TGTGCCAGCGATTACAGAGATTTCTATGGCTACACCTTC; CDR3 protein: CASDYRDFYGYTF
V gene: TRBV18; D gene: .; clone size: few; J gene: TRBJ2-2; CDR3 DNA: TGTGCCAGCTCACCACTCGGGGCAGGGGAAACCGGGGAGCTGTTTTTT; CDR3 protein: CASSPLGAGETGELFF
V gene: TRBV11-2; D gene: TRBD2; clone size: .; J gene: TRBJ2-7; CDR3 DNA: TGTGCCAGCAGCTCCAGACCTCTAGCGGAGCGTGGTTCGGGCTACGAGCAGTACTTC; CDR3 protein: CASSSRPLAERGSGYEQYF
V gene: TRBV19; D gene: .; clone size: few; J gene: TRBJ2-2; CDR3 DNA: TGTGCCAGTAGTTTAAGGGGGGGCCCAGGGGCGACCGGGGAGCTGTTTTTT; CDR3 protein: CASSLRGGPGATGELFF
V gene: TRBV11-2; D gene: TRBD1; clone size: .; J gene: TRBJ2-2; CDR3 DNA: TGTGCCAGCAGCTTACCTTCGACAGGGTTGATCACCGGGGAGCTGTTTTTT; CDR3 protein: CASSLPSTGLITGELFF
V gene: TRBV6-1; D gene: .; clone size: .; J gene: TRBJ1-5; CDR3 DNA: TGTGCCAGCAGTGAAATGATAGGTTTAAGCAATCAGCCCCAGCATTTT; CDR3 protein: CASSEMIGLSNQPQHF
V gene: TRBV19; D gene: TRBD1; clone size: .; J gene: TRBJ2-7; CDR3 DNA: TGTGCCAGTAGTGACACGGGACAGGGGACCTACGAGCAGTACTTC; CDR3 protein: CASSDTGQGTYEQYF
V gene: TRBV7-7; D gene: TRBD2; clone size: once; J gene: TRBJ2-1; CDR3 DNA: TGTGCCAGCAGCTTGCTAAGCGGGAGTCATGAGCAGTTCTTC; CDR3 protein: CASSLLSGSHEQFF
V gene: TRBV5-4; D gene: .; clone size: .; J gene: TRBJ1-5; CDR3 DNA: TGTGCCAGCAGCTTGGTGGGAGGAAGCAATCAGCCCCAGCATTTT; CDR3 protein: CASSLVGGSNQPQHF
V gene: TRBV19; D gene: TRBD1; clone size: .; J gene: TRBJ2-5; CDR3 DNA: TGTGCCAGTAGGAGGGACAGTCAAGAGACCCAGTACTTC; CDR3 protein: CASRRDSQETQYF
V gene: TRBV25-1; D gene: TRBD1; clone size: .; J gene: TRBJ1-5; CDR3 DNA: TGTGCCAGCAGTGGAAGGACAGGTAACAATCAGCCCCAGCATTTT; CDR3 protein: CASSGRTGNNQPQHF
V gene: TRBV9; D gene: TRBD1; clone size: .; J gene: TRBJ2-7; CDR3 DNA: TGTGCCAGCAGCGCACAGGGGCTGTACGAGCAGTACTTC; CDR3 protein: CASSAQGLYEQYF
V gene: TRBV5-1; D gene: .; clone size: .; J gene: TRBJ1-4; CDR3 DNA: TGCGCCAGCAGCCCCTTTGCGGGGCAAAAACTGTTTTTT; CDR3 protein: CASSPFAGQKLFF
V gene: TRBV7-9; D gene: TRBD2; clone size: .; J gene: TRBJ2-2; CDR3 DNA: TGTGCCAGCAGCTTATCCCTAGCGGGAGTCCCCGGGGAGCTGTTTTTT; CDR3 protein: CASSLSLAGVPGELFF
V gene: TRBV19; D gene: .; clone size: .; J gene: TRBJ2-2; CDR3 DNA: TGTGCCAGTAGTATACGGGGGAACACCGGGGAGCTGTTTTTT; CDR3 protein: CASSIRGNTGELFF
V gene: TRBV6-5; D gene: TRBD2; clone size: .; J gene: TRBJ2-3; CDR3 DNA: TGTGCCAGCAGTTCCCGGACTAGCGTGATTCAAGATACGCAGTATTTT; CDR3 protein: CASSSRTSVIQDTQYF
V gene: TRBV7-2; D gene: TRBD1; clone size: .; J gene: TRBJ2-6; CDR3 DNA: TGTGCCAGCAGCTTAGAGCCCCCAGGGGGCTCTGGGGCCAACGTCCTGACTTTC; CDR3 protein: CASSLEPPGGSGANVLTF
V gene: TRBV6-1; D gene: .; clone size: once; J gene: TRBJ2-2; CDR3 DNA: TGTGCCAGCAGTGAGAGGCTAGGTCTCACCGGGGAGCTGTTTTTT; CDR3 protein: CASSERLGLTGELFF
V gene: TRBV14; D gene: .; clone size: few; J gene: TRBJ2-2; CDR3 DNA: TGTGCCAGCAGATCAGGTCAGCTCACCGGGGAGCTGTTTTTT; CDR3 protein: CASRSGQLTGELFF
V gene: TRBV11-2; D gene: TRBD2; clone size: .; J gene: TRBJ2-2; CDR3 DNA: TGTGCCAGCAGCCCGGGACTAGCGGGCCTCACCGGGGAGCTGTTTTTT; CDR3 protein: CASSPGLAGLTGELFF
V gene: TRBV27; D gene: TRBD1; clone size: .; J gene: TRBJ1-1; CDR3 DNA: TGTGCCAGCAGTTTAACACCGGGACAGGGACTATCGAACACTGAAGCTTTCTTT; CDR3 protein: CASSLTPGQGLSNTEAFF
V gene: TRBV2; D gene: .; clone size: .; J gene: TRBJ1-4; CDR3 DNA: TGTGCCAGCAGTGAGGCCCTACCCTCCAAACTGTTTTTT; CDR3 protein: CASSEALPSKLFF
V gene: TRBV13; D gene: .; clone size: .; J gene: TRBJ2-4; CDR3 DNA: TGTGCCAGCAGCTTAAGGGAGGCCAAAAACATTCAGTACTTC; CDR3 protein: CASSLREAKNIQYF
V gene: TRBV5-1; D gene: TRBD1; clone size: .; J gene: TRBJ1-4; CDR3 DNA: TGCGCCAGCAGCGCCTCACAGGGGGGAAGGGAAAAACTGTTTTTT; CDR3 protein: CASSASQGGREKLFF
V gene: TRBV10-1; D gene: .; clone size: .; J gene: TRBJ1-1; CDR3 DNA: TGCGCCAGCAGTGACCCCCCACCGGGGACTGAAGCTTTCTTT; CDR3 protein: CASSDPPPGTEAFF
V gene: TRBV2; D gene: .; clone size: few; J gene: TRBJ1-2; CDR3 DNA: TGTGCCAGCACGGCAGACTATGGCTACACCTTC; CDR3 protein: CASTADYGYTF
V gene: TRBV6-1; D gene: TRBD2; clone size: .; J gene: TRBJ2-1; CDR3 DNA: TGTGCCAGCAGTGAAGCGGTACTAGCGGGAGGTCTGAATGAGCAGTTCTTC; CDR3 protein: CASSEAVLAGGLNEQFF
V gene: TRBV5-1; D gene: .; clone size: .; J gene: TRBJ1-2; CDR3 DNA: TGCGCCAGCAGCGGGACGGGGGGCCCGGGGCCTGGCTACACCTTC; CDR3 protein: CASSGTGGPGPGYTF
V gene: TRBV4-1; D gene: .; clone size: .; J gene: TRBJ1-4; CDR3 DNA: TGCGCCAGCAGCCAAGGTGTATCTCAGGGGTACGAAAAACTGTTTTTT; CDR3 protein: CASSQGVSQGYEKLFF
V gene: TRBV29-1; D gene: .; clone size: few; J gene: TRBJ1-1; CDR3 DNA: TGCAGCGTTGCCCCGTCTGGGACGCTCGGGAACACTGAAGCTTTCTTT; CDR3 protein: CSVAPSGTLGNTEAFF
V gene: TRBV6-5; D gene: TRBD1; clone size: .; J gene: TRBJ2-2; CDR3 DNA: TGTGCCAGCAGTTACGCAGGGGGTCTGAGCACCGGGGAGCTGTTTTTT; CDR3 protein: CASSYAGGLSTGELFF
V gene: TRBV7-2; D gene: .; clone size: .; J gene: TRBJ2-2; CDR3 DNA: TGTGCCAGCAGCTTAGGGATGTCCACCGGGGAGCTGTTTTTT; CDR3 protein: CASSLGMSTGELFF
V gene: TRBV5-1; D gene: .; clone size: .; J gene: TRBJ2-3; CDR3 DNA: TGCGCCAGCAGCTTGGTACCCCGCGGGGAAGGTACGCAGTATTTT; CDR3 protein: CASSLVPRGEGTQYF